This T cell receptor beta chain was found in a study of cytomegalovirus exposure and HLA in healthy donors. Study at large: Inside one of the first data releases sat 80 million to 95 million unique TCRs taken from HLA-typed donors.

Trimming cost V 6 bases and J 8 bases; bases outside gene matches: 15. Per the germline V gene, CDR1 is LNHNV and CDR2 is YYDKDF (reference sequence). The CDR3 length is 16 residues. This clone is a singleton in its sample. The antigen is unknown. PCR primers comprised 60 Vbeta and 13 Jbeta primers. TCRdb keeps only in-frame clones here, not all; method: immunoSEQ multiplex PCR. The sample lists 150,000 to 200,000 clones, 70% to 90% occurring once. Points from the study as a whole: There were 150 or so TCR beta chains listed as cytomegalovirus-associated. HLA alleles showed associations with 15,000 to 20,000 TCR beta sequences in a later analysis, at a 0.05 false discovery rate.

The V and J genes are TRBV15 and TRBJ1-4, with TRBD1 matching over 7 bases. The sequence was collected from a woman between 50 and 59 years old in good health and CMV-seronegative. The sample consisted of PBMCs. The CDR3 loop is CATSSLNDRAPEKLFF. The CDR3 region has the DNA TGTGCCACCAGTTCACTAAACGACAGGGCCCCGGAAAAACTGTTTTTT.